The T cell receptor beta chain described here comes from a study of CD8 T cells in ankylosing spondylitis (dated by TCRdb to about 2017). About the study as a whole: To find TCR variants linked to disease, the study profiled T cell receptor beta repertoires in ankylosing spondylitis patients and healthy donors. Samples of peripheral blood were taken, and for ankylosing spondylitis patients, synovial fluid was collected as well. In total, the full study cohort was made up of 100 to 140 healthy donors and about two dozen ankylosing spondylitis patients. Summary of the overall study and its limitations: Blood from ankylosing spondylitis patients appeared to be characterized by a TCR beta motif composed of several highly homologous amino acid variants. Some motif variants were previously reported in synovial fluid and blood of reactive arthritis patients, suggesting common disease-initiation mechanisms. The disease-linked clones were reported to be significantly enriched in matched synovial fluid samples from ankylosing spondylitis patients. The disease-linked clones had a CD8+ phenotype and were found at relatively low frequencies in peripheral blood.

In its sample, this clonotype was seen a few times. The target of this receptor is not known. No clone much larger than this one lies a single base away; base qualities are absent. Instrument used: Illumina HiSeq 2500. Quantitative 5'-RACE with molecular barcodes was the method used to prepare the TCR beta libraries. The authors' analysis ran thus. Disease-linked TCR variants were identified with a new computational method built on a probabilistic model of VDJ rearrangement. TCRdb reprocessing: public reads trimmed at Q25 with fastp, clones called with MiXCR, in-frame beta chains kept. Identical CDR3 protein sequences are pooled into one entry, listed with their most common genes and DNA. TCRdb assigned the V and J calls; the authors' analysis was not used. The sample table contains about 390,000 distinct CDR3 sequences; only one count was recorded for 20% to 25% of them. The ten largest clones take up about a sixth of the sample.

The germline ends are 12 bases apart after V is trimmed by 0 bases and J by 4 bases. The CDR3 measures 15 amino acids from cysteine to phenylalanine. Only the CDR3 region is kept as DNA, spanning 45 bases read in frame from base 1. The germline V gene provides CDR1 SGHTA and CDR2 FQGNSA. This receptor was identified in a male donor with ankylosing spondylitis. The sample comprised blood, either unsorted or a sorted T cell fraction (not recorded which). The receptor chain draws on TRBV7-2 and TRBJ2-5; the D gene is possibly TRBD1 or TRBD2, with 5 bases matching each. The DNA reads TGTGCCAGCAGCTTAGCGCAGGCAGGGAGAGAGACCCAGTACTTC. The resulting protein is CASSLAQAGRETQYF.